The 29 T cell receptor beta chains below come from one sample, sequenced in a study of cytomegalovirus exposure and HLA in healthy donors. The PCR contained 60 Vbeta and 13 Jbeta primers. The protocol was immunoSEQ multiplex PCR, while the TCRdb copy is restricted to in-frame clones and leaves out a portion. The data show approximately 120,000 clones, 75% to 90% seen once. Sequencing was performed on PBMCs. Receptors originate from a man between 18 and 29 years old in good health and CMV-seropositive.

The DNA for the CDR3 is TGCGCCAGCAGGGGGAGGGCCCACAATGAGCAGTTCTTC. Its protein is CASRGRAHNEQFF. V gene TRBV5-1 combines with J gene TRBJ2-1; 7 nucleotides match TRBD2. Germline CDR1 is SGHRS and CDR2 is YFSETQ. This CDR3 region has 13 residues. With 5 bases clipped from V and 5 bases from J, the junction kept 4 bases outside the gene matches.

The chain uses TRBV29-1 and TRBJ1-2; TRBD1 is a possible D gene (6 bases). The CDR3 extends over 13 amino acids. The germline V gene has CDR1 SQVTM and CDR2 ANQGSEA. V was trimmed by 6 bases and J by 4 bases, leaving 15 bases between them. CDR3 residues: CSVTNREGYGYTF. The CDR3 DNA reads TGCAGCGTGACAAACAGGGAGGGCTATGGCTACACCTTC.

The gene calls are TRBV7-2 and TRBJ2-1; unclear D gene. The V gene lost 4 bases and the J gene lost 10 bases, with 14 bases spanning the gap. Germline V CDR1 and CDR2: SGHTA, FQGNSA. The CDR3 is 13 residues long. The DNA for the CDR3 is TGTGCCAGCAGCTCCTTGCCTAAAACGGAGCAGTTCTTC. Amino acids: CASSSLPKTEQFF.

The chain joins TRBV2 to TRBJ2-7; D gene unclear. The length of the CDR3 is 15 residues. The ends were cut back, 6 bases at V and 2 bases at J, with 17 bases in the middle. Germline V gene data show CDR1 as SNHLY and CDR2 as FYNNEI. The CDR3 loop reads CASSRMAASAYEQYF. CDR3 in DNA: TGTGCCAGCAGCCGAATGGCAGCGAGCGCCTACGAGCAGTACTTC.

The chain employs TRBV28 and TRBJ2-5; no definite D call. The germline V and J ends were trimmed by 4 bases and 4 bases, with 19 bases remaining between them. CDR1 and CDR2 (germline): MDHEN, SYDVKM. This CDR3 comprises 16 residues. The CDR3 region has the DNA TGTGCCAGCAGTTCCTACAAGGTCCTGACTGCAGAGACCCAGTACTTC. Translating gives CASSSYKVLTAETQYF.

This sequence joins TRBV7-6 and TRBJ1-3; D not certain. Germline V gives CDR1 SGHVS, CDR2 FNYEAQ. V gave up 5 bases and J gave up 1 base, with 12 bases separating them. The CDR3 runs to 15 residues. The CDR3 coding sequence is TGTGCCAGCAGCCCTGGTCCGGTTTCTGGAAACACCATATATTTT. Translated, it gives CASSPGPVSGNTIYF. Filled out from reference TRBV7-6 and TRBJ1-3, the complete variable domain reads GAGVSQSPRYKVTKRGQDVALRCDPISGHVSLYWYRQALGQGPEFLTYFNYEAQQDKSGLPNDRFSAERPEGSISTLTIQRTEQRDSAMYRCASSPGPVSGNTIYFGEGSWLTVV.

The chain uses TRBV4-1 and TRBJ1-1; 7 positions agree with TRBD1. CDR3 length equals 15 residues. Losses at the gene ends were 4 bases for V and 3 bases for J; bases not matched to a gene: 8. Germline assignment: CDR1 MGHRA and CDR2 YSYEKL. CDR3 nucleotides: TGCGCCAGCAGCCTCGAACAGGGGCGGGACACTGAAGCTTTCTTT. Amino acids: CASSLEQGRDTEAFF.

This chain links TRBV12-5 with TRBJ1-2; D is perhaps TRBD1 (6 bases). The ends were cut back, 5 bases at V and 6 bases at J, with 10 bases in the middle. Germline CDR1 and CDR2: LGHNT and FRNRAP. The CDR3 contains 12 residues. The DNA of the CDR3 is TGTGCTAGTGGTCCCCAGGGGCATGGCTACACCTTC. This codes for CASGPQGHGYTF.

The rearrangement joins TRBV6-5 to TRBJ2-1; D is uncertain. From germline, CDR1 is MNHEY and CDR2 SVGAGI. The CDR3 length is 14 residues. V lost 6 bases and J lost 0, with 9 bases in between. CDR3 DNA sequence: TGTGCCAGCAGATCAGGAAGCTCCTACAATGAGCAGTTCTTC. Translating gives CASRSGSSYNEQFF.

The rearrangement uses TRBV13 and TRBJ2-7; D call uncertain. The CDR3 covers 13 residues. The V gene's germline CDR1 is PRHDT and CDR2 FYEKMQ (reference sequence). Trimming took 4 bases from V and 3 from J, leaving 10 bases between them. CDR3 residues: CASSSPLLYEQYF. The CDR3 DNA is TGTGCCAGCAGCTCCCCCCTCCTCTACGAGCAGTACTTC.

This chain links TRBV9 with TRBJ2-3, with TRBD2 matching 12 bases. Germline V gene data show CDR1 as SGDLS and CDR2 as YYNGEE. CDR3 length equals 17 residues. V was clipped by 4 bases and J by 2 bases; unmatched bases: 8. Here the CDR3 DNA reads TGTGCCAGCAGCCCGTCGACTAGCGGGGGCCCCACAGATACGCAGTATTTT. This gives the protein CASSPSTSGGPTDTQYF.

The chain links TRBV4-1 to TRBJ1-3; D is ambiguous. CDR1 MGHRA and CDR2 YSYEKL come from the germline V gene. This CDR3 spans 15 amino acids. The V and J ends lost 1 base and 1 base respectively, with 8 bases between them. For the CDR3, the DNA is TGCGCCAGCAGCCAAGGCTGGGCGTCTGGAAACACCATATATTTT. Amino acids: CASSQGWASGNTIYF.

The chain joins TRBV2 to TRBJ1-2; D may be TRBD1 (5 bases). Trimming cost V 3 bases and J 6 bases, with 11 bases left between them. CDR1 is SNHLY and CDR2 is FYNNEI in the germline V gene. The CDR3 has 13 residues. CDR3 protein: CASSDGQGNGYTF. Written as DNA, the CDR3 is TGTGCCAGCAGTGACGGGCAGGGTAATGGCTACACCTTC.

This chain links TRBV27 with TRBJ2-1, with a possible D match to TRBD2 (6 bases). Trimming removed 3 bases from V and 6 bases from J, with 9 bases in between. The CDR3 runs 13 residues. Germline values: CDR1 MNHEY, CDR2 SMNVEV (reference sequence). CDR3 nucleotide sequence: TGTGCCAGCAGTTTCTCCGGGGGCAATGAGCAGTTCTTC. Amino acid sequence: CASSFSGGNEQFF.

This rearrangement joins TRBV4-1 to TRBJ2-5; a weak D match, TRBD1 (6 bases). V lost 1 base and J lost 4, with 19 bases in between. This CDR3 has 17 residues. CDR1 MGHRA and CDR2 YSYEKL come from the germline V gene. The CDR3, as DNA: TGCGCCAGCAGCCAAGGGACCTTCTTACAGGGCCGAGAGACCCAGTACTTC. Its translation is CASSQGTFLQGRETQYF.

This rearrangement joins TRBV2 to TRBJ2-1, with 10 bases identical to TRBD2. V lost 6 bases to trimming and J lost 4 bases; unmatched junction nucleotides: 6. The V gene's germline CDR1 is SNHLY and CDR2 FYNNEI. The CDR3 is 15 residues long. CDR3 nucleotide sequence: TGTGCCAGCAGGCCGGGACTAGCGCCGTACAATGAGCAGTTCTTC. Protein sequence: CASRPGLAPYNEQFF.

This chain uses TRBV4-1 with TRBJ2-5; TRBD2 matches 9 bases. CDR1 and CDR2 from the germline V gene are MGHRA and YSYEKL. After removal of 1 base from V and 0 bases from J, the junction contained 3 bases not matched to a gene. The CDR3 is made up of 16 amino acids. CDR3: CASSQVAGGYQETQYF. CDR3 DNA sequence: TGCGCCAGCAGCCAAGTCGCGGGGGGGTACCAAGAGACCCAGTACTTC.

Only one count was recorded for this clone. The chain carries TRBV6-1 and TRBJ2-4; TRBD2 might be the D (6 bases). This CDR3 region has 13 residues. The germline V and J ends were trimmed by 1 base and 6 bases, with 7 bases remaining between them. Per the germline V gene, CDR1 is MNHNS and CDR2 is SASEGT. The DNA for the CDR3 is TGTGCCAGCAGTGAAGAGGAGGGAAACATTCAGTACTTC. It codes for CASSEEEGNIQYF.

V and J are TRBV4-2 and TRBJ1-1; D possibly corresponds to TRBD1 (6 bases). Germline loops: CDR1 LGHNA, CDR2 YNFKEQ. Trimming stripped 5 bases from V and 3 bases from J, with 16 bases between. The CDR3 spans 15 residues. The CDR3 sequence is CASSGEGVLYTEAFF. CDR3 coding DNA: TGTGCCAGCAGCGGTGAGGGGGTCCTCTACACTGAAGCTTTCTTT.

For the CDR3, the DNA is TGCGCCAGCAGCTTGCCCAGCGGGGGGCCCCAAGAGACCCAGTACTTC. Protein: CASSLPSGGPQETQYF. The J gene is TRBJ2-5, the V gene TRBV5-1, with 9 positions matching TRBD2. The germline gives CDR1 SGHRS, CDR2 YFSETQ. V shed 1 base, J shed 1 base, and the junction held 5 bases outside the gene matches. The CDR3 has 16 amino acids. Together with reference TRBV5-1 and TRBJ2-5, the CDR3 gives the full variable domain: KAGVTQTPRYLIKTRGQQVTLSCSPISGHRSVSWYQQTPGQGLQFLFEYFSETQRNKGNFPGRFSGRQFSNSRSEMNVSTLELGDSALYLCASSLPSGGPQETQYFGPGTRLLVL.

The chain carries TRBV7-9 and TRBJ1-5; D remains ambiguous. The CDR3 has 16 amino acids. The V and J ends lost 6 bases and 2 bases respectively, with 17 bases between them. CDR1 and CDR2 (germline): SEHNR, FQNEAQ (reference sequence). The CDR3 nucleotides read TGTGCCAGCAGTTCCGGGGTCGTGGGCGGCAATCAGCCCCAGCATTTT. The encoded protein is CASSSGVVGGNQPQHF. The full variable domain, rest sourced from reference TRBV7-9 and TRBJ1-5, is DTGVSQNPRHKITKRGQNVTFRCDPISEHNRLYWYRQTLGQGPEFLTYFQNEAQLEKSRLLSDRFSAERPKGSFSTLEIQRTEQGDSAMYLCASSSGVVGGNQPQHFGDGTRLSIL.

This chain uses TRBV2 with TRBJ2-1, with D tentatively TRBD1 (8 bases). The V end lost 6 bases, the J end lost 3 bases, and 33 bases lay between the germline ends. The CDR3 runs 21 residues. Germline V gene sequence: CDR1 SNHLY, CDR2 FYNNEI. This CDR3 reads CASSPQTGGALRTTGYNEQFF. The CDR3 DNA is TGTGCCAGCAGCCCTCAAACAGGGGGGGCGCTGAGGACCACAGGCTACAATGAGCAGTTCTTC.

V and J are TRBV29-1 and TRBJ2-2, with D tentatively TRBD1 (5 bases). Trimming pared 0 bases from V and 6 bases from J, leaving 14 bases between. CDR1 and CDR2 (germline): SQVTM, ANQGSEA. The CDR3 is 15 amino acids. This CDR3 is CSVEDQTLGAGELFF. The CDR3 nucleotides are TGCAGCGTTGAAGATCAGACGTTAGGGGCCGGGGAGCTGTTTTTT.

The rearrangement uses TRBV5-6 and TRBJ2-3; a weak D match, TRBD2 (7 bases). Per the germline V gene, CDR1 is SGHDT and CDR2 is YYEEEE. The V end lost 7 bases, the J end lost 9 bases, and 15 bases lay between the germline ends. The CDR3 sequence is 12 residues long. The CDR3 loop is CASRRGGGTQYF. In nucleotides, the CDR3 is TGTGCCAGCCGTCGAGGGGGGGGAACGCAGTATTTT.

V gene TRBV11-1 combines with J gene TRBJ1-1; 8 bases map to TRBD1. The CDR3 sequence is 15 residues long. Trimming cost V 5 bases and J 4 bases; bases outside gene matches: 9. The germline CDR1 and CDR2 sequences are SGHAT and FQDESV (reference sequence). The CDR3 sequence is CASSAHAGGLTEAFF. The CDR3 DNA follows: TGTGCCAGCAGCGCCCACGCAGGGGGCCTCACTGAAGCTTTCTTT. The complete variable domain, with remaining parts taken from reference TRBV11-1 and TRBJ1-1, reads EAEVAQSPRYKITEKSQAVAFWCDPISGHATLYWYRQILGQGPELLVQFQDESVVDDSQLPKDRFSAERLKGVDSTLKIQPAELGDSAMYLCASSAHAGGLTEAFFGQGTRLTVV.

The rearrangement uses TRBV10-1 and TRBJ1-6; D ambiguous. Trimming stripped 4 bases from V and 3 bases from J, with 10 bases between. This CDR3 comprises 15 residues. Germline-derived CDR1 and CDR2 are WNHNN and SYGVQD (reference sequence). The CDR3, as DNA: TGCGCCAGCAGTGCTGGCGGGATCTATAATTCACCCCTCCACTTT. Translation gives CASSAGGIYNSPLHF.

The genes are TRBV7-8 and TRBJ1-1; tentatively, D is TRBD1 (5 bases). The CDR3 loop spans 13 amino acids. Trimming removed 5 bases at V and 1 base at J, with 8 bases between. Germline CDR1 reads SGHVS; CDR2 reads FQNEAQ. The DNA of the CDR3 is TGTGCCAGCAGCCCTACAGGGAACACTGAAGCTTTCTTT. Protein sequence: CASSPTGNTEAFF.

CDR3: CASTTGTANTGELFF. CDR3 nucleotide sequence: TGTGCCAGCACCACCGGGACAGCGAACACCGGGGAGCTGTTTTTT. V usage is TRBV6-6 and J usage is TRBJ2-2, with 7 bases aligning to TRBD1. Germline V CDR1 and CDR2: MNHNY, SVGAGI (reference sequence). This CDR3 has 15 amino acids. V was pared by 7 bases and J by 0 bases, with 5 bases of the junction left unmatched.

The chain joins TRBV6-6 to TRBJ1-6; the D gene is possibly TRBD1 (6 bases). The germline V gene has CDR1 MNHNY and CDR2 SVGAGI (reference sequence). V lost 2 bases and J 4 bases, leaving 9 bases between the germline ends. CDR3 length equals 15 residues. The CDR3 nucleotides read TGTGCCAGCAGTTACGACAGGCTATATAATTCACCCCTCCACTTT. This codes for CASSYDRLYNSPLHF.